The rows below give T cell receptor beta chains drawn from one sample of a study of post-analysis software for immune sequencing data. TCRdb re-called the PCR reads with MiXCR, one entry per CDR3 protein. In the table there are roughly 580,000 distinct CDR3 sequences, about 40% of which are singletons. The sequenced sample was blood. The receptors shown here come from a girl aged 5 to 17 with multiple sclerosis. The CDR3 runs from the conserved cysteine through the conserved F or W.

CDR3aa	v_gene	j_gene
CASSPPTGYETQYF	TRBV18	TRBJ2-5
CASSLTGERETQYF	TRBV5-1	TRBJ2-5
CSATGTSGSLTPHEQYF	TRBV20-1	.
CASSPPRVVYGYTF	TRBV7-8	TRBJ1-2
CASSRRVNTEAFF	TRBV12-3/TRBV12-4	TRBJ1-1
CASSFRLAGLQETQYF	TRBV7-7	TRBJ2-5
CSVGTDSNQPQHF	TRBV29-1	TRBJ1-5
CAIRGDHEQYF	TRBV10-3	TRBJ2-7
CASHPGASGEKLFF	TRBV27	TRBJ1-4
CASSLEGIPYEQYF	TRBV5-1	.
CASSLTAGNSNQPQHF	TRBV7-2	TRBJ1-5
CSARGGWGSYEQYF	TRBV20-1	TRBJ2-7
CASSPDMAGGYTF	TRBV7-6	TRBJ1-2
CASSAYRAPYEQYF	TRBV6-1	TRBJ2-7
CASSPSAGANVLTF	TRBV12-3/TRBV12-4	TRBJ2-6
CASSPGQEANYGYTF	TRBV2	TRBJ1-2
CASGPPRAQYF	TRBV12-5	TRBJ2-5
CASGERRGLAGSSYEQYF	TRBV12-3/TRBV12-4	TRBJ2-7
CASSLDRSSPLHF	TRBV5-1	TRBJ1-6
CASSEEPQPQHF	TRBV2	TRBJ1-5
CASSLYEKLFF	TRBV7-8	TRBJ1-4
CASSVGVAASYEQYF	TRBV9	TRBJ2-7
CASSPLLASGSRDEQFF	TRBV12-3/TRBV12-4	TRBJ2-1
CASSFAPALAGSTDTQYF	TRBV7-8	TRBJ2-3
CASSQDVGTSYEQYF	TRBV4-2	TRBJ2-7
CASSSALDTQYF	TRBV12-3/TRBV12-4	TRBJ2-3
CSAEGRAVETQYF	TRBV20-1	.
CASSGRLAGGSNEQFF	TRBV7-8	TRBJ2-1
CAWGGQVLDTDTQYF	TRBV30	TRBJ2-3
CASSLRTSAENEQFF	TRBV12-3/TRBV12-4	TRBJ2-1
CASSQDNRGKETQYF	TRBV4-1	TRBJ2-5
CASSLGAGGDQETQYF	TRBV5-1	TRBJ2-5
CASSTGQGVYGYTF	TRBV5-1	TRBJ1-2
CSARIRVRGSYEQYF	TRBV20-1	TRBJ2-7
CASSFSTGDHYEQYF	TRBV7-2	TRBJ2-7
CSLRTGTYNEQFF	TRBV29-1	TRBJ2-1
CASSQDQKLAGGGNEQFF	TRBV3-1	TRBJ2-1
CASSYPRGPSLLQPQHF	TRBV6-2/TRBV6-3	TRBJ1-5
CATSDSDAGYYNEQFF	TRBV24-1	TRBJ2-1
CASSLASGGNNEQFF	TRBV7-9	TRBJ2-1
CASSLGRAYNEQFF	TRBV12-3/TRBV12-4	TRBJ2-1
CASSARGREASPLHF	TRBV3-1	TRBJ1-6
CASSLAPGAGTGELFF	TRBV12-3/TRBV12-4	TRBJ2-2
CASKTVFNQPQHF	TRBV6-1	TRBJ1-5
CASSLGGVRSTYF	TRBV7-9	TRBJ2-7
CSASGAYTDTQYF	TRBV20-1	TRBJ2-3
CSAKSGLAGQGTQYF	TRBV20-1	.
CASSPAGPTGTQYF	TRBV6-6	TRBJ2-3
CASSGNTGGSSYEQYF	TRBV10-1	TRBJ2-7
CASAEVGQGENEQYF	TRBV4-1	TRBJ2-7
CSASVGPGNQPQHF	TRBV20-1	TRBJ1-5